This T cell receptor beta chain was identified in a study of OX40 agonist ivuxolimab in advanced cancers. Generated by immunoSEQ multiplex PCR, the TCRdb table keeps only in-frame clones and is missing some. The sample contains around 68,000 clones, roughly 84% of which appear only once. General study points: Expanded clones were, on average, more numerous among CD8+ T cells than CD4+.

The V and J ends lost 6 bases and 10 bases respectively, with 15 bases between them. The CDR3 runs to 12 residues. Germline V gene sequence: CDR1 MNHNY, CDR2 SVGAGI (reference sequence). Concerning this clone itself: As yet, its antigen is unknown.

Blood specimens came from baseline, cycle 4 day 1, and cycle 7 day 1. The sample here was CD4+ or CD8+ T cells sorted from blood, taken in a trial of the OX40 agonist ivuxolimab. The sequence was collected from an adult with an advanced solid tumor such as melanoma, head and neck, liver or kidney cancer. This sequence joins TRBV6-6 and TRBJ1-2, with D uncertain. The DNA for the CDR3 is TGTGCCAGCAGCCAAGACAAGGGTGACTACACCTTC. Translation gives CASSQDKGDYTF.